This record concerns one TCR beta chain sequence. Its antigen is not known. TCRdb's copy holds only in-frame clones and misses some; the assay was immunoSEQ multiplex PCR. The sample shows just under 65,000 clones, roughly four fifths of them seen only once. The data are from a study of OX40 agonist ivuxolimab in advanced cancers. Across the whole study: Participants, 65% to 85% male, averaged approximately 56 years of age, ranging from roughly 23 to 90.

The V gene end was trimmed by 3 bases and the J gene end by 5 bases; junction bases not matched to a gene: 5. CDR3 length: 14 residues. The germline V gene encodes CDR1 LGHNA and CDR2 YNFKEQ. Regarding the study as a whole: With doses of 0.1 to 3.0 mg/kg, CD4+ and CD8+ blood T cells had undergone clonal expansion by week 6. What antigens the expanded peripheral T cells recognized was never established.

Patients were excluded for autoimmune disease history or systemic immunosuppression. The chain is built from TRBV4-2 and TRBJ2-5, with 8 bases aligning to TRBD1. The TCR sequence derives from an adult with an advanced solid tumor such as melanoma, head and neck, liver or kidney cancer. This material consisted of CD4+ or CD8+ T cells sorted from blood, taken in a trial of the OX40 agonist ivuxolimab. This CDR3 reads CASSQTGVRETQYF. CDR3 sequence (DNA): TGTGCCAGCAGCCAGACAGGGGTCCGGGAGACCCAGTACTTC.